This T cell receptor (beta chain) is drawn from a study of beta chain features in type 1 diabetes. Whole-study results and caveats: The study found that naive, central memory and Treg TCRB repertoires appeared more similar in patients than in healthy donors.

As for this clone: Its target is not known.

Expressed TCRB transcripts were sequenced after all isolated RNA was converted to cDNA. Repertoires were generated with immunoSEQ multiplex PCR, while TCRdb's copy carries only in-frame clones and drops some. The sample records hundreds of thousands of clones, approximately 30% being singletons. Heparinised blood was drawn once per donor, averaging about 0.11 L. CD4+ naive, central memory, regulatory and stem cell-like memory subsets were isolated by sorting on CD45RO/CCR7/CD25/CD127/CD95/CD27. CDR3 length: 15 residues. J was trimmed by 5 bases and V by 4 bases; bases with no gene match: 9. From germline, CDR1 is MDHEN and CDR2 SYDVKM.

Material for sequencing was naive CD4+ T cells from blood. The chain combines TRBV28 with TRBJ2-5, with 8 bases that match TRBD1. The receptor was derived from a man younger than 35 in good health. The CDR3 nucleotides read TGTGCCAGCAGTTCTCCCGGACAGGGAAGGGAGACCCAGTACTTC. Translating gives CASSSPGQGRETQYF.